This T cell receptor beta chain was obtained from a study of T cells in Graves' hyperthyroidism and ophthalmopathy. This CDR3 spans 13 amino acids. Trimming removed 6 bases at V and 2 bases at J, with 8 bases between. Amplification targeted TCR beta CDR3 regions from RNA transcripts. Initially, a first-round RT-PCR of the TCR CDR3 employed the HTBI primer set. TCRdb passed the multiplex PCR reads through MiXCR, listing each CDR3 protein once. The sample shows around 25,000 distinct CDR3 sequences, approximately 49% of them seen only once. This clonotype showed up just once. The source of the PBMCs was 8 to 10 ml of fresh peripheral blood.

The TCR was taken from a woman in her thirties or forties with Graves' hyperthyroidism that later progressed to Graves' ophthalmopathy. Material for sequencing was blood. This rearrangement joins TRBV12-3 or TRBV12-4 to TRBJ2-1; D gene unclear. This CDR3 is CASSLYTYNEQFF. The CDR3 bases are TGTGCCAGCAGCCTCTACACCTACAATGAGCAGTTCTTC.